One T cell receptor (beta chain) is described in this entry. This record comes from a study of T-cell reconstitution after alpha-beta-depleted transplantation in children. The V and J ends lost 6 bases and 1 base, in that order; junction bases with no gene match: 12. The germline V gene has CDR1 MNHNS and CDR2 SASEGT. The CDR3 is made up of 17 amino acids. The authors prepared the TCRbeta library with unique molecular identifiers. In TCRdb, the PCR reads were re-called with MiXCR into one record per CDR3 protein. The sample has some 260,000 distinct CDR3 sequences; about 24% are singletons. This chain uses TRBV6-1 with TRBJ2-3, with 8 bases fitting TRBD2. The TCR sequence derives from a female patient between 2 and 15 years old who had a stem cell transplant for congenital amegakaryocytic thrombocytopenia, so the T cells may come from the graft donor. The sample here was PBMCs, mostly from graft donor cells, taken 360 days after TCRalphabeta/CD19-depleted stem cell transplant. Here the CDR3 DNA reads TGTGCCAGCAGGGGGTGGGGTCAAGCGGGAGGCACAGATACGCAGTATTTT. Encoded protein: CASRGWGQAGGTDTQYF.